The rows below give T cell receptor beta chains drawn from one sample of a study of T cell repertoires in cytomegalovirus infection. MiXCR was run by TCRdb on the reads, yielding one entry per CDR3 protein. This repertoire shows 370,000 or so distinct CDR3 sequences, around a third found once; its top ten account for about 14%. What these receptors recognize is not known. The sequences come from cultured PBMCs, collected from culture after CMV antigen stimulation. The receptors come from a human donor in good health (CMV status not recorded). Some clones in this sample may be carry-over from other donors' samples. The CDR3 runs from the conserved cysteine through the conserved F or W. The D gene is left open where the match is weak. Some rows mark clone size as missing; the rest say once, few, many or name a class of expanded clone.

j_gene	d_gene	abundance	v_gene	CDR3aa	CDR3nt
TRBJ2-1	TRBD2	-	TRBV12-3/TRBV12-4	CASSLMGLAGGGEQFF	TGTGCCAGCAGTTTAATGGGACTAGCGGGAGGAGGTGAGCAGTTCTTC
TRBJ2-5	TRBD2	-	TRBV7-2	CASNGRAGETQYF	TGTGCCAGCAACGGGAGGGCGGGAGAGACCCAGTACTTC
TRBJ2-1	TRBD2	-	TRBV19	CATSSGSKDEQFF	TGTGCCACATCTAGCGGGAGTAAGGATGAGCAGTTCTTC
TRBJ2-1	-	-	TRBV4-1	CASSHRTTGYNEQFF	TGCGCCAGCAGCCACCGCACGACGGGTTACAATGAGCAGTTCTTC
TRBJ2-6	-	-	TRBV6-2/TRBV6-3	CVTDSGANVLTF	TGTGTGACCGACTCTGGGGCCAACGTCCTGACTTTC
TRBJ1-2	TRBD1	-	TRBV11-2	CASSPDRVHGYTF	TGTGCCAGCAGCCCCGACAGGGTACATGGCTACACCTTC
TRBJ2-3	-	-	TRBV11-2	CASSLSGTRITDTQYF	TGTGCCAGCAGCTTATCAGGGACACGGATCACAGATACGCAGTATTTT
TRBJ2-3	TRBD2	-	TRBV29-1	CSVRTGISGRAGDTQYF	TGCAGCGTCCGGACAGGGATTAGCGGGAGGGCCGGAGATACGCAGTATTTT
TRBJ2-7	-	few	TRBV19	CASSIAGDPTYEQYF	TGTGCCAGTAGTATAGCTGGGGATCCAACCTACGAGCAGTACTTC
TRBJ1-2	-	many	TRBV19	CNGGPSVQEFLYGYTF	TGCAATGGGGGGCCCTCAGTCCAGGAGTTCTTATATGGCTACACCTTC
TRBJ2-1	TRBD2	-	TRBV7-2	CASSSSLAGNNEQFF	TGTGCCAGCAGCTCGAGTCTAGCGGGTAACAATGAGCAGTTCTTC
TRBJ2-2	TRBD2	-	TRBV18	CASSRGGSTGELFF	TGTGCCAGCTCACGGGGCGGGAGCACCGGGGAGCTGTTTTTT
TRBJ2-2	-	few	TRBV7-2	CASSLGVPFGTGELFF	TGTGCCAGCAGCTTAGGAGTCCCCTTCGGGACCGGGGAGCTGTTTTTT
TRBJ2-7	-	-	TRBV6-5	CASRPGLSSYEQYF	TGTGCCAGCAGGCCCGGGCTGAGCTCCTACGAGCAGTACTTC
TRBJ2-5	-	-	TRBV20-1	CSASGLAETVF	TGCAGTGCTAGTGGGCTAGCCGAAACCGTCTTC
TRBJ2-1	-	few	TRBV19	CASSIWDEQFF	TGTGCCAGTAGTATCTGGGATGAGCAGTTCTTC
TRBJ2-7	TRBD1	-	TRBV20-1	CSVTGTDYQEQYF	TGCAGTGTTACCGGGACAGATTATCAAGAGCAGTACTTC
TRBJ2-1	-	many	TRBV28	CASSSEVYNEQFF	TGTGCCAGCAGTTCGGAAGTCTACAATGAGCAGTTCTTC
TRBJ2-5	TRBD2	-	TRBV4-3	CASSQAPGTSEETQYF	TGCGCCAGCAGCCAAGCCCCCGGGACTAGCGAAGAGACCCAGTACTTC
TRBJ2-7	-	-	TRBV11-2	CASSKTPAAAWDF	TGTGCCAGCAGCAAGACTCCGGCGGCTGCGTGGGACTTC
TRBJ2-1	-	-	TRBV5-1	CASSLRDSRLNEQFF	TGCGCCAGCAGCTTGCGAGACTCCCGTTTGAATGAGCAGTTCTTC
TRBJ2-2	-	few	TRBV12-3/TRBV12-4	CASSGQEGGTGELFF	TGTGCCAGCAGTGGCCAGGAGGGTGGGACCGGGGAGCTGTTTTTT
TRBJ2-2	TRBD2	-	TRBV2	CASSRLAPTGELFF	TGTGCCAGCAGTAGACTAGCGCCCACCGGGGAGCTGTTTTTT
TRBJ2-7	-	many	TRBV25-1	CASSEWGLSSYEQYF	TGTGCCAGCAGTGAATGGGGACTTAGCTCCTACGAGCAGTACTTC